Listed here are 29 T cell receptor beta chains from one sample, sequenced in a study of radiotherapy plus CTLA-4 blockade in lung cancer. Data came from immunoSEQ multiplex PCR; TCRdb stores just in-frame clones and leaves some out. The table lists 51,000 or so clones, roughly four fifths of them singletons, with around 10% in the top ten. This sample comprised peripheral blood, obtained from a patient treated with radiotherapy plus ipilimumab. The receptors come from a human donor with non-small cell lung cancer who had stable disease on radiotherapy plus ipilimumab.

This chain links TRBV10-3 with TRBJ1-6, with a possible D match to TRBD1 (5 bases). The CDR3 is made up of 14 amino acids. Trimming removed 0 bases from V and 10 bases from J, with 10 bases in between. Germline V lookup: CDR1 ENHRY, CDR2 SYGVKD. CDR3 in DNA: TGTGCCATCAGTGAGTCGGGGGGACGGTCACCCCTCCACTTT. It translates to CAISESGGRSPLHF.

V and J are TRBV27 and TRBJ1-5, with 7 nucleotides matching TRBD1. The germline V gene has CDR1 MNHEY and CDR2 SMNVEV (reference sequence). Germline trimming cut 2 bases from V and 7 bases from J; bases unmatched to any gene: 5. There are 14 residues in the CDR3. The CDR3 DNA reads TGTGCCAGCAGTTTAGAGGGGGCCCGACAGCCCCAGCATTTT. It encodes CASSLEGARQPQHF.

The gene calls are TRBV4-2 and TRBJ2-3, with TRBD2 as a possible D gene (5 bases). CDR1 and CDR2 from the germline V gene are LGHNA and YNFKEQ. V shed 1 base and J shed 3 bases, with 11 bases lying between them. This CDR3 spans 15 amino acids. The CDR3 DNA reads as TGTGCCAGCAGCCAAGCGGACTTGGGGACAGATACGCAGTATTTT. This codes for CASSQADLGTDTQYF.

Written as DNA, the CDR3 is TGTGCCAGCAGCCAAGACGGAAAGGGCTATGGCTACACCTTC. It translates to CASSQDGKGYGYTF. The chain uses TRBV4-2 and TRBJ1-2, with unresolved D. The CDR3 runs 14 residues. V lost 0 bases and J lost 4, with 9 bases in between. Per the germline V gene, CDR1 is LGHNA and CDR2 is YNFKEQ.

The chain joins TRBV7-9 to TRBJ2-3, with 15 nucleotides matching TRBD2. The CDR3 has 18 residues. Germline CDR1 is SEHNR and CDR2 is FQNEAQ (reference sequence). The V gene end was trimmed by 4 bases and the J gene end by 2 bases; junction bases not matched to a gene: 7. The CDR3 sequence is CASSSGTSGGPYTDTQYF. DNA for the CDR3: TGTGCCAGCAGCTCTGGGACTAGCGGGGGGCCATACACAGATACGCAGTATTTT. Full variable domain (outside the CDR3, taken from reference TRBV7-9 and TRBJ2-3): DTGVSQNPRHKITKRGQNVTFRCDPISEHNRLYWYRQTLGQGPEFLTYFQNEAQLEKSRLLSDRFSAERPKGSFSTLEIQRTEQGDSAMYLCASSSGTSGGPYTDTQYFGPGTRLTVL.

The rearrangement links TRBV4-3 to TRBJ2-1; D remains ambiguous. V was trimmed by 4 bases and J by 0 bases, leaving 10 bases between them. The germline CDR1 and CDR2 sequences are LGHNA and YSLEER. CDR3 length: 15 residues. The CDR3 loop is CASSPHLSSYNEQFF. The CDR3 region has the DNA TGCGCCAGCAGCCCCCATCTCAGCTCCTACAATGAGCAGTTCTTC.

This sequence joins TRBV6-1 and TRBJ2-3; D possibly corresponds to TRBD1 (5 bases). The CDR3 totals 14 residues. The germline CDR1 and CDR2 sequences are MNHNS and SASEGT. The ends were cut back, 5 bases at V and 4 bases at J, with 13 bases in the middle. CDR3 region: CASSLQGWADTQYF. DNA for the CDR3: TGTGCCAGCAGTTTGCAGGGATGGGCAGATACGCAGTATTTT.

The CDR3 here is CASSRQGVAKNIQYF. The CDR3 nucleotides read TGTGCCAGCAGTCGACAGGGGGTAGCCAAAAACATTCAGTACTTC. The chain recombines TRBV6-5 with TRBJ2-4, with 9 bases fitting TRBD1. The CDR3 length is 15 residues. The germline CDR1 and CDR2 sequences are MNHEY and SVGAGI. V was pared by 5 bases and J by 0 bases, with 2 bases of the junction left unmatched.

This rearrangement joins TRBV28 to TRBJ1-3, with TRBD1 matching over 11 bases. Germline V gene sequence: CDR1 MDHEN, CDR2 SYDVKM. Trimming took 6 bases from V and 0 from J; bases not matched to a gene: 13. The CDR3 consists of 19 residues. The CDR3 region has the DNA TGTGCCAGCAGCTCCGGGACAGGGGGTGCTCAATTCTCTGGAAACACCATATATTTT. As protein: CASSSGTGGAQFSGNTIYF.

V usage is TRBV25-1 and J usage is TRBJ1-1, with TRBD1 identical over 7 bases. The germline gives CDR1 MGHDK, CDR2 SYGVNS. The CDR3 has 11 residues. Germline trimming cut 5 bases from V and 10 bases from J; bases unmatched to any gene: 4. The CDR3 is CASSRQGVAFF. The CDR3 DNA sequence: TGTGCCAGCAGTAGACAGGGAGTAGCTTTCTTT.

The chain links TRBV7-9 to TRBJ2-1; 8 bases fit TRBD1. This CDR3 contains 16 residues. In germline, CDR1 is SEHNR, CDR2 FQNEAQ (reference sequence). Germline trimming cut 5 bases from V and 4 bases from J; bases unmatched to any gene: 10. CDR3 protein: CASSTQRTGIYNEQFF. In DNA form, the CDR3 reads TGTGCCAGCAGCACCCAGAGGACAGGGATATACAATGAGCAGTTCTTC. The entire variable domain, with the rest obtained from reference TRBV7-9 and TRBJ2-1, is as follows: DTGVSQNPRHKITKRGQNVTFRCDPISEHNRLYWYRQTLGQGPEFLTYFQNEAQLEKSRLLSDRFSAERPKGSFSTLEIQRTEQGDSAMYLCASSTQRTGIYNEQFFGPGTRLTVL.

This clone was seen only once. The V and J genes are TRBV5-1 and TRBJ2-2; 7 bases are shared with TRBD2. The CDR3 extends over 12 amino acids. CDR1 is SGHRS, CDR2 YFSETQ, per germline. V gave up 4 bases and J gave up 6 bases; unmatched junction bases: 0. The CDR3 DNA follows: TGCGCCAGCAGCCGGGGGGCCGGGGAGCTGTTTTTT. Amino acids: CASSRGAGELFF.

This chain links TRBV6-1 with TRBJ1-1; 11 nucleotides match TRBD1. The trim removed 7 bases at V and 10 bases at J, leaving 8 bases unmatched. The germline V gene has CDR1 MNHNS and CDR2 SASEGT. The CDR3 covers 13 residues. The CDR3 nucleotides are TGTGCCAGCATTAGGACAGGGGGCTGGGGAGCTTTCTTT. Its translation is CASIRTGGWGAFF.

The CDR3 loop reads CASSLAGGPYEQYF. The CDR3 region has the DNA TGTGCCAGCAGTCTAGCGGGGGGCCCCTACGAGCAGTACTTC. The V gene is TRBV14, the J gene TRBJ2-7; 11 bases are shared with TRBD2. Germline V gives CDR1 SGHDN, CDR2 FVKESK. Germline trimming cut 6 bases from V and 2 bases from J; bases unmatched to any gene: 3. There are 14 residues in the CDR3. The full variable domain, with the rest looked up from reference TRBV14 and TRBJ2-7, is EAGVTQFPSHSVIEKGQTVTLRCDPISGHDNLYWYRRVMGKEIKFLLHFVKESKQDESGMPNNRFLAERTGGTYSTLKVQPAELEDSGVYFCASSLAGGPYEQYFGPGTRLTVT.

The chain uses TRBV2 and TRBJ2-7; the match to TRBD1 covers 9 bases. The CDR3 runs to 14 residues. V shed 7 bases, J shed 5 bases, and the junction held 9 bases outside the gene matches. CDR1 is SNHLY and CDR2 is FYNNEI in the germline V gene. CDR3 bases: TGTGCCAGCAAATCCGGGACAGGGATCAACGAGCAGTACGTC. Residues: CASKSGTGINEQYV.

The V call is TRBV5-6, the J call TRBJ2-7, with unresolved D. CDR3 length equals 15 residues. V lost 4 bases and J 5 bases, leaving 19 bases between the germline ends. Germline V lookup: CDR1 SGHDT, CDR2 YYEEEE. In DNA, the CDR3 is TGTGCCAGCAGCCCCCGCCTGGTATTAAGAAACGAGCAGTACTTC. Protein: CASSPRLVLRNEQYF.

This chain connects TRBV6-5 to TRBJ1-4; a possible D gene is TRBD1 (5 bases). Germline values: CDR1 MNHEY, CDR2 SVGAGI. This CDR3 spans 15 amino acids. V was clipped by 5 bases and J by 8 bases, with 18 bases between them. This CDR3 reads CASSGGRVGEEKLFF. In DNA, the CDR3 is TGTGCCAGCAGTGGGGGACGGGTGGGGGAGGAAAAACTGTTTTTT.

The chain links TRBV6-1 to TRBJ1-3; 7 nucleotides line up with TRBD1. This CDR3 contains 16 residues. CDR1 and CDR2 from the germline V gene are MNHNS and SASEGT. Germline trimming cut 4 bases from V and 0 bases from J; bases unmatched to any gene: 6. CDR3 sequence reads: CASSVERQGSGNTIYF. The CDR3 DNA sequence: TGTGCCAGCAGTGTAGAGCGACAGGGCTCTGGAAACACCATATATTTT.

This chain joins TRBV6-5 and TRBJ2-5; tentative D call: TRBD2 (5 bases). Germline loops: CDR1 MNHEY, CDR2 SVGAGI. The CDR3 spans 14 residues. With 2 bases removed from V and 5 bases from J, the gap between germline ends came to 12 bases. For the CDR3, the DNA is TGTGCCAGCAGTTACGGGGAGTACGGGGAGACCCAGTACTTC. Translating gives CASSYGEYGETQYF.

This chain joins TRBV6-5 and TRBJ1-5; 8 nucleotides line up with TRBD1. This CDR3 spans 15 amino acids. Trimming removed 0 bases from V and 7 bases from J; junction bases left unmatched: 5. From germline, CDR1 is MNHEY and CDR2 SVGAGI. The CDR3, as DNA: TGTGCCAGCAGTTACTCGTGGACAGGGTTGCAGCCCCAGCATTTT. As protein: CASSYSWTGLQPQHF.

The chain is built from TRBV18 and TRBJ1-3; a possible D gene is TRBD1 (5 bases). Germline V gene lookup returns CDR1 KGHSH and CDR2 LQKENI. This CDR3 has 16 amino acids. V lost 2 bases, J lost 0 bases, and 11 bases lay in between. CDR3 DNA sequence: TGTGCCAGCTCACCATCGGGACCGAACTCTGGAAACACCATATATTTT. This translates into CASSPSGPNSGNTIYF.

This clone has a handful of counts. This chain uses TRBV10-3 with TRBJ1-1; no reliable D call. Germline loops: CDR1 ENHRY, CDR2 SYGVKD. The CDR3 contains 12 residues. Trimming pared 6 bases from V and 0 bases from J, leaving 5 bases between. CDR3 DNA: TGTGCCATCAGGGAAGTGAACACTGAAGCTTTCTTT. Translating gives CAIREVNTEAFF.

J is TRBJ1-2 and V is TRBV6-1; TRBD1 might be the D (5 bases). Deletions cut 6 bases from V and 3 bases from J, with 14 bases between. Germline CDR1 reads MNHNS; CDR2 reads SASEGT. This CDR3 region has 14 residues. The CDR3 sequence is CASSSRTPDYGYTF. CDR3 nucleotide sequence: TGTGCCAGCAGCTCCCGGACACCAGACTATGGCTACACCTTC.

The chain uses TRBV9 and TRBJ1-1, with D uncertain. Germline V gives CDR1 SGDLS, CDR2 YYNGEE. The CDR3 is made up of 13 amino acids. V lost 4 bases, J lost 1 base, and 8 bases lay in between. This chain's CDR3 is CASSRGPNTEAFF. CDR3 nucleotide sequence: TGTGCCAGCAGCCGTGGTCCGAACACTGAAGCTTTCTTT.

The chain carries TRBV11-2 and TRBJ2-7; D might be TRBD1 (5 bases). This CDR3 is 14 amino acids long. V lost 5 bases and J 2 bases, leaving 13 bases between the germline ends. The germline V gene has CDR1 SGHAT and CDR2 FQNNGV. The CDR3 nucleotides are TGTGCCAGCAGCCCTTCTACAGGAGCCTACGAGCAGTACGTC. It yields the protein CASSPSTGAYEQYV.

The V and J genes are TRBV2 and TRBJ1-2; 7 bases line up with TRBD1. This CDR3 comprises 15 residues. Losses at the gene ends were 6 bases for V and 1 base for J; bases not matched to a gene: 8. The V gene's germline CDR1 is SNHLY and CDR2 FYNNEI. CDR3 in amino acids: CASRPRTGFNYGYTF. The CDR3, as DNA: TGTGCCAGCAGACCCCGGACAGGTTTTAACTATGGCTACACCTTC.

This clone has only one observation. The chain is built from TRBV7-6 and TRBJ1-2, with D perhaps matching TRBD1 (5 bases). This CDR3 contains 16 residues. In germline, CDR1 is SGHVS, CDR2 FNYEAQ. Trimming took 0 bases from V and 4 from J, leaving 15 bases between them. CDR3 loop: CASSLAPLGDTYGYTF. The CDR3, as DNA: TGTGCCAGCAGCTTAGCCCCGCTGGGGGATACCTATGGCTACACCTTC.

A note on this clone: An end of the junction does not agree with germline; a read error may underlie this. CDR3 DNA sequence: TGCGCCGGCAGTTTGAGACAGGCCCCCTTGAACACTGAAGCTTTCTTT. Translation: CAGSLRQAPLNTEAFF. This rearrangement joins TRBV10-1 to TRBJ1-1, with a weak D call TRBD1 (6 bases). The CDR3 spans 16 residues. The germline V gene encodes CDR1 WNHNN and CDR2 SYGVQD (reference sequence).

The chain uses TRBV6-6 and TRBJ2-7; D uncertain. The CDR3 covers 13 residues. Trimming shortened V by 5 bases and J by 2 bases, and 10 bases separated the two germline ends. CDR1 MNHNY and CDR2 SVGAGI come from the germline V gene (reference sequence). CDR3 DNA: TGTGCCAGCAGTACAACCTTCACCTACGAGCAGTACTTC. This translates into CASSTTFTYEQYF.